This T cell receptor beta chain was sequenced in a study of cytomegalovirus exposure and HLA in healthy donors. This CDR3 region has 14 residues. CDR1 is LNHDA, CDR2 SQIVND, per germline (reference sequence). V shed 5 bases and J shed 4 bases, with 14 bases lying between them. Study-level points and caveats: The study recorded around 160 TCR beta chains that were cytomegalovirus-associated. As was reported, the HLA-A and HLA-B alleles of most subjects were accurately predicted from TCR beta sequences.

Concerning this clone itself: What it recognizes is unknown.

PCR employed 60 Vbeta and 13 Jbeta primers. Only in-frame clones appear in the TCRdb table, and some are missing; sequencing was by immunoSEQ multiplex PCR. Among about 120,000 clones listed, 81% were seen once. The J gene is TRBJ2-5, the V gene TRBV19, with D unclear. The receptor's source is a woman in her 30s in good health and CMV-seronegative. The material sequenced was PBMCs. In DNA form, the CDR3 reads TGTGCCAGTAGTGTTTCGCCCCGGTCAGAGACCCAGTACTTC. Protein: CASSVSPRSETQYF.